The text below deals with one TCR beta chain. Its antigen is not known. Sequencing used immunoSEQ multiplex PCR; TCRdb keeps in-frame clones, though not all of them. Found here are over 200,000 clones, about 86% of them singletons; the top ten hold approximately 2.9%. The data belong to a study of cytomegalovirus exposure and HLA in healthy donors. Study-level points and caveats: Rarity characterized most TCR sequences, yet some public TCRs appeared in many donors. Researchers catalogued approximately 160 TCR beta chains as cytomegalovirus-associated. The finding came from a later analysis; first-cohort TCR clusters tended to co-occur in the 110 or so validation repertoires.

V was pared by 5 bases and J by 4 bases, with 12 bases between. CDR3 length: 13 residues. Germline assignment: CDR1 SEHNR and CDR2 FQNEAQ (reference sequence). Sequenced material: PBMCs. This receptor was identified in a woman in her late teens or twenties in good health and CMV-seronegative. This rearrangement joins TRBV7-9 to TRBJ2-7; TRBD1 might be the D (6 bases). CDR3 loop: CASSPLDRYEQYF. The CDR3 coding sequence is TGTGCCAGCAGCCCCTTGGACAGATACGAGCAGTACTTC. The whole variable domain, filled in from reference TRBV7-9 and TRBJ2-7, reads DTGVSQNPRHKITKRGQNVTFRCDPISEHNRLYWYRQTLGQGPEFLTYFQNEAQLEKSRLLSDRFSAERPKGSFSTLEIQRTEQGDSAMYLCASSPLDRYEQYFGPGTRLTVT.